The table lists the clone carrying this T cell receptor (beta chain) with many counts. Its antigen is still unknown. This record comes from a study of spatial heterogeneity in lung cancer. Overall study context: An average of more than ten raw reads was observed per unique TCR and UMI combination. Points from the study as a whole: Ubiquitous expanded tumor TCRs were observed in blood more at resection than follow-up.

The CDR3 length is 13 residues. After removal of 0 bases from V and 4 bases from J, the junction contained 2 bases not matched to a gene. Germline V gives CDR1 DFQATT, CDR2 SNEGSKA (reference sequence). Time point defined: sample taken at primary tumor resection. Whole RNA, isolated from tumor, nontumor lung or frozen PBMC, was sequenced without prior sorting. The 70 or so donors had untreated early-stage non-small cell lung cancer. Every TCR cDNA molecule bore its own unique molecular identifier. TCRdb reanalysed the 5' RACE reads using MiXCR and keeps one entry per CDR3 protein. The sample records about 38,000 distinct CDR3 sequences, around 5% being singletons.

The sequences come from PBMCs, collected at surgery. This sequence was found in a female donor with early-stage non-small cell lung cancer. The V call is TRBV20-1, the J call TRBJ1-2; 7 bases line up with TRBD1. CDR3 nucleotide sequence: TGCAGTGCTAGAGATGGGACAGTCTATGGCTACACCTTC. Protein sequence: CSARDGTVYGYTF.